This T cell receptor beta chain emerged from a study of cytomegalovirus exposure and HLA in healthy donors. Study-level background: Early released data had tens of millions of unique TCRs, all coming from HLA-typed donors.

On this clone itself: Its antigen is as yet unknown.

Healthy people donating bone marrow made up the donors. PCR employed 60 Vbeta and 13 Jbeta primers. Sequencing used immunoSEQ multiplex PCR; TCRdb keeps in-frame clones, though not all of them. This sample has fewer than 200,000 clones, with 68% found just once. Whole-study findings and limits: Both high specificity and high sensitivity reportedly marked the classifier's diagnosis of cytomegalovirus status. The authors reported that TCR beta sequences could predict HLA-A and HLA-B alleles. These predictions were accurate for most subjects in the first cohort.

CDR1 and CDR2 from the germline V gene are MNHEY and SMNVEV (reference sequence). CDR3 length: 13 amino acids. With 2 bases removed from V and 1 base from J, the gap between germline ends came to 4 bases. This TCR was sampled from a woman aged 40 to 55 in good health and CMV-seropositive. The chain joins TRBV27 to TRBJ2-3; no reliable D call. Sample: PBMCs. The CDR3 bases are TGTGCCAGCAGTTTAACAGGCACAGATACGCAGTATTTT. It is translated as CASSLTGTDTQYF.